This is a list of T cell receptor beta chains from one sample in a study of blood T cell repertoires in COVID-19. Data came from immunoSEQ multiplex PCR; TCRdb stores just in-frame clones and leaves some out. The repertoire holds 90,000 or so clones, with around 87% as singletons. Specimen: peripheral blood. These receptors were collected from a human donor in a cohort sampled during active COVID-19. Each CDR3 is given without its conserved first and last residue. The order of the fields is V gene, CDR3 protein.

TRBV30,AWRPRGNQETQY
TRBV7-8,ASSLVPNNGYT
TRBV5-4,ATTTQGASYEQY
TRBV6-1,ASSEMGTGAYYEQY
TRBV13,ASSLRGTGYNEQF
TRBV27,ASSLSRVHEQF
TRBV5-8,ASRRDRGRLF
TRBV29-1,SVDSLAGGGGWETQY
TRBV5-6,ASSLTDTLAKNIQY
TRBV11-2,ASSHTDTQY
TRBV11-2,ATLSETGDTQY
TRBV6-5,ASSYSGQGASGYT
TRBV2,ASRDQGGSSPLH
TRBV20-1,SARKDTQY
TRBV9,ASSLGQYTGELF
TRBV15,ATSVTGANQPQH
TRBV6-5,ASSPGGGNTIY
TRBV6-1,ASSDKRLAGAEQF
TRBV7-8,ASSSDRGNSPLH
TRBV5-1,ASNPRAGAKNIQY
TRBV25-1,ASSDPGTGATGELF
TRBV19,ASSSRQPQKKAGELF
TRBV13,ASSQGLAGVYEQY
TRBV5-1,ASSLDGTYEQY
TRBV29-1,SATTGANTEAF
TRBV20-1,SASQTGTGFEKLF
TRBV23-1,ASSRSNAPPKNEQY
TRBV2,ASSRSGGAGTGELF
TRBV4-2,ASSQEKRTGGYT
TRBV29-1,SVVFTYEQY
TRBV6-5,ASSSSGGAYEQF
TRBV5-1,ASSIQTGLANVLT
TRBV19,ASSPGTGNKQY
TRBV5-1,ASSLEGDEQF
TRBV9,ASSAQVDNEQY
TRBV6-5,ASSYGGGGYEQY
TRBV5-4,ASSFGSVTNEKLF
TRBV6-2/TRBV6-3,ASSDWDSLHTEAF
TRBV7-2,ASSFSGGASETQY
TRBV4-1,ASSRAASGAPRDTNEQF
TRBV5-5,ASSPGTGDFEQY
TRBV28,ASSPNPGQGYEQY
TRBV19,ASSRDSYTEAF
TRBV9,ASSTYTGELF
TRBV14,ASSQGGRGYGYT
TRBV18,ASSPELAGTGETQY
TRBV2,ASTEPPPSTEAF
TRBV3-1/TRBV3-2,ASSLRPGTSPDTQY
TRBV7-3,ASSETSGGVTDTQY
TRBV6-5,ASSYSTGHQF
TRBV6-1,ASSETGGYGYT
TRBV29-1,SVDLGGTNEKLF
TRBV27,ASSLRGLRYEQY
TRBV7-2,ASSLERRGYGYT
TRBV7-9,ASSPGTAPHHY
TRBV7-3,ASSPSDRKETQY
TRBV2,ASTWGSTNTGELF